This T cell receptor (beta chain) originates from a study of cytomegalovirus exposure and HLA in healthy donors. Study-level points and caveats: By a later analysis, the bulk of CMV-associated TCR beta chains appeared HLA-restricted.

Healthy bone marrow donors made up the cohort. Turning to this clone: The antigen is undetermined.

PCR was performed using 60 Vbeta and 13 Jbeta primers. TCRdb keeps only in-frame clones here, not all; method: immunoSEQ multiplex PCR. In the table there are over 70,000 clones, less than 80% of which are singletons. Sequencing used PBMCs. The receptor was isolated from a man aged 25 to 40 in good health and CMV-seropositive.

CDR3 coding DNA: TGTGCCAGCAGTTACCTGTACGAGCAGTACTTC. Protein sequence: CASSYLYEQYF. This chain uses TRBV6-6 with TRBJ2-7; D gene ambiguous. Germline V lookup: CDR1 MNHNY, CDR2 SVGAGI (reference sequence). Trimming removed 2 bases at V and 4 bases at J, with 3 bases between. This CDR3 has 11 amino acids.